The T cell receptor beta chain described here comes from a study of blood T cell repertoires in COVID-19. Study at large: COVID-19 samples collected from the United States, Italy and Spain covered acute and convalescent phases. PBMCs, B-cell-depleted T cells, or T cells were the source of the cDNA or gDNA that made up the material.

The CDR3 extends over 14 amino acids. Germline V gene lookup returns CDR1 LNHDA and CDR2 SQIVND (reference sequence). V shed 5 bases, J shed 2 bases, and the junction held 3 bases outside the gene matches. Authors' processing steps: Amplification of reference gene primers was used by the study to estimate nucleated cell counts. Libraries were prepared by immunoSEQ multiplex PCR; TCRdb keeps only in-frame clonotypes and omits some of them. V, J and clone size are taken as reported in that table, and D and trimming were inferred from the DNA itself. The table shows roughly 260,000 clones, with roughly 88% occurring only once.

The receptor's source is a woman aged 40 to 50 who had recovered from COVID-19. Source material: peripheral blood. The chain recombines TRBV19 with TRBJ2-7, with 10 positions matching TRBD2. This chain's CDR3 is CASSSSGGPYEQYF. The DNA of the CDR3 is TGTGCCAGTAGTTCTAGCGGGGGTCCCTACGAGCAGTACTTC.